A single sample gave rise to the 30 T cell receptor beta chains below, sequenced in a study of neurological immune-mediated disorders. The time point was: longitudinal time-point 3. MiXCR was run by TCRdb on the 5' RACE reads, yielding one entry per CDR3 protein. The repertoire has tens of thousands of distinct CDR3 sequences, about 4.5% of them found once; the top ten carry 5.7%. Sample: PBMCs. Source of these receptors: a woman aged 55-75 years with multiple sclerosis.

This clonotype has a count of ten or more. In DNA form, the CDR3 reads TGTGCCAGCAGCAAAGTGGGCTACGAGCAGTACTTC. Residues: CASSKVGYEQYF. The chain has TRBV7-2 and TRBJ2-7, with unresolved D. V was shortened by 5 bases and J by 3 bases, with 8 bases between the two germline ends. CDR1 is SGHTA, CDR2 FQGNSA, per germline. The CDR3 sequence is 12 residues long.

This clonotype was seen ten or more times. The chain carries TRBV5-1 and TRBJ1-1; no reliable D call. V was shortened by 0 bases and J by 7 bases, with 10 bases between the two germline ends. There are 13 residues in the CDR3. Germline-derived CDR1 and CDR2 are SGHRS and YFSETQ. CDR3 amino acids: CASSLGDISEAFF. The CDR3 DNA reads TGCGCCAGCAGCTTGGGAGACATCAGTGAAGCTTTCTTT.

This clonotype was counted at least ten times. The rearrangement uses TRBV5-1 and TRBJ2-7; possibly TRBD1 for D (5 bases). V lost 0 bases and J lost 3, with 13 bases in between. Germline CDR1 SGHRS, CDR2 YFSETQ. The CDR3 is 15 residues long. The CDR3 sequence: CASSLVAGQNYEQYF. In DNA, the CDR3 is TGCGCCAGCAGCTTGGTGGCAGGGCAGAACTACGAGCAGTACTTC.

This clonotype was recorded at least ten times. V gene TRBV7-2 combines with J gene TRBJ2-3, with D possibly being TRBD2 (5 bases). The length of the CDR3 is 14 residues. The germline CDR1 and CDR2 sequences are SGHTA and FQGNSA. V lost 6 bases to trimming and J lost 4 bases, with 14 bases between them. The CDR3 protein is CASRGVQSPDTQYF. The DNA for the CDR3 is TGTGCCAGCAGGGGAGTTCAATCTCCAGATACGCAGTATTTT.

This clonotype was seen at least ten times. The CDR3 DNA sequence: TGCAGTGCGAGTCTAGCGGGGGGCCTAAGGGCCGGGGAGCTGTTTTTT. This translates into CSASLAGGLRAGELFF. The chain uses TRBV20-1 and TRBJ2-2, with 11 bases aligning to TRBD2. V shed 6 bases, J shed 6 bases, and the junction held 12 bases outside the gene matches. Germline V CDR1 and CDR2: DFQATT, SNEGSKA (reference sequence). The CDR3 has 16 amino acids.

In its sample, this clonotype was seen a few times. The rearrangement joins TRBV5-1 to TRBJ2-1, with 10 bases lining up with TRBD2. The ends lost 4 bases at V and 7 bases at J; junction bases unmatched: 5. Germline assignment: CDR1 SGHRS and CDR2 YFSETQ. This CDR3 comprises 14 residues. The CDR3 loop reads CASSISGGSNEQFF. The CDR3 DNA follows: TGCGCCAGCAGCATTAGCGGGGGGTCAAATGAGCAGTTCTTC.

This clonotype was seen more than once but under ten times. This rearrangement joins TRBV14 to TRBJ1-6, with D maybe TRBD1 (6 bases). The germline V gene encodes CDR1 SGHDN and CDR2 FVKESK. With 2 bases removed from V and 9 bases from J, the gap between germline ends came to 17 bases. The CDR3 runs to 16 residues. The chain's CDR3 is CASSQITGTLLSPLHF. The CDR3 nucleotides are TGTGCCAGCAGCCAAATCACAGGGACCCTTCTTTCACCCCTCCACTTT.

This clonotype has at least ten counts. V usage is TRBV29-1 and J usage is TRBJ2-7, with no clear D. This CDR3 is 11 amino acids long. Trimming took 1 base from V and 7 from J, leaving 8 bases between them. Germline V gene data show CDR1 as SQVTM and CDR2 as ANQGSEA. CDR3 protein: CSVEGLGEQYF. In DNA, the CDR3 is TGCAGCGTTGAAGGGCTCGGGGAGCAGTACTTC.

In this sample, this clonotype turned up many times. V gene TRBV5-1 combines with J gene TRBJ2-1; TRBD2 aligns across 11 bases. V lost 1 base, J lost 4 bases, and 10 bases stayed unmatched. The CDR3 sequence is 18 residues long. CDR1 and CDR2 (germline): SGHRS, YFSETQ. The CDR3 coding sequence is TGCGCCAGCAGCTTGAGAAGGCTAGCGGGGGGCGGATACAATGAGCAGTTCTTC. Translating gives CASSLRRLAGGGYNEQFF.

This clonotype was counted many times. V is TRBV24-1 and J is TRBJ2-2; possibly TRBD1 for D (5 bases). This CDR3 region has 14 residues. The V and J ends lost 9 bases and 0 bases respectively, with 10 bases between them. Germline V lookup: CDR1 KGHDR, CDR2 SFDVKD. The DNA for the CDR3 is TGTGCCACCGGAGACAGTCCGAACACCGGGGAGCTGTTTTTT. This codes for CATGDSPNTGELFF.

In its sample, this clonotype was seen many times. The gene calls are TRBV27 and TRBJ1-5, with TRBD1 matching 7 bases. Germline V gives CDR1 MNHEY, CDR2 SMNVEV (reference sequence). V lost 4 bases, J lost 7 bases, and 7 bases stayed unmatched. The CDR3 loop spans 14 amino acids. The CDR3 DNA sequence: TGTGCCAGCAGTTCTACAGGGGTTGTCCAGCCCCAGCATTTT. Its translation: CASSSTGVVQPQHF.

This clonotype turned up a few times. A much larger clone lies a single base off, so this may be a read error. This rearrangement joins TRBV3-1 to TRBJ2-1; TRBD1 aligns across 7 bases. Germline CDR1 is LGHDT and CDR2 is YNNKEL (reference sequence). With 8 bases clipped from V and 9 bases from J, the junction kept 10 bases outside the gene matches. CDR3 size: 13 residues. CDR3 in DNA: TGTGCCAGCCGCTGGGACAGTGGTTCTGAGCAGTTCTTC. Amino acid sequence: CASRWDSGSEQFF.

V is TRBV20-1 and J is TRBJ1-2; perhaps TRBD1 as D (5 bases). Trimming left V 6 bases short and J 1 base short, with 15 bases between. Germline V lookup: CDR1 DFQATT, CDR2 SNEGSKA (reference sequence). There are 14 residues in the CDR3. In nucleotides, the CDR3 is TGCAGTGCCGTTTCGACAGAATATAACTATGGCTACACCTTC. Protein: CSAVSTEYNYGYTF.

This clonotype was seen repeatedly, ten times or more. The J gene is TRBJ2-7, the V gene TRBV7-8, with 7 bases identical to TRBD1. With 3 bases clipped from V and 3 bases from J, the junction kept 5 bases outside the gene matches. Germline V gives CDR1 SGHVS, CDR2 FQNEAQ. This CDR3 has 14 amino acids. CDR3 amino acids: CASSFARTGYEQYF. CDR3 DNA sequence: TGTGCCAGCAGCTTCGCCAGGACAGGCTACGAGCAGTACTTC.

This clonotype was recorded many times. The chain recombines TRBV2 with TRBJ1-2, with TRBD1 identical over 7 bases. Per germline, CDR1 SNHLY and CDR2 FYNNEI. The CDR3 spans 14 residues. V was clipped by 6 bases and J by 4 bases; unmatched bases: 8. The CDR3 sequence: CASSGTVDTYGYTF. The CDR3 nucleotides read TGTGCCAGCAGCGGGACAGTCGACACCTATGGCTACACCTTC.

This clonotype was observed many times. The chain links TRBV7-9 to TRBJ2-2; 7 bases match TRBD1. Germline-derived CDR1 and CDR2 are SEHNR and FQNEAQ (reference sequence). After removal of 5 bases from V and 1 base from J, the junction contained 4 bases not matched to a gene. The CDR3 runs to 15 residues. The CDR3, as DNA: TGTGCCAGCAGCACCCGGACAGGGAACACCGGGGAGCTGTTTTTT. This translates into CASSTRTGNTGELFF.

This clonotype was counted ten times or more. V gene TRBV7-8 combines with J gene TRBJ2-2, with TRBD2 identical over 8 bases. The CDR3 loop spans 17 amino acids. Trimming took 8 bases from V and 2 from J; bases not matched to a gene: 13. The germline gives CDR1 SGHVS, CDR2 FQNEAQ. The CDR3 loop reads CASPRGGVVGNTGELFF. The CDR3 DNA reads TGTGCCAGCCCCCGGGGGGGTGTCGTGGGAAACACCGGGGAGCTGTTTTTT.

This clonotype was detected many times. The chain links TRBV5-1 to TRBJ2-3; 8 nucleotides match TRBD2. Germline trimming cut 0 bases from V and 2 bases from J; bases unmatched to any gene: 5. CDR1 SGHRS and CDR2 YFSETQ come from the germline V gene. The CDR3 totals 16 residues. The CDR3 region has the DNA TGCGCCAGCAGCTTGGCCATAGCGGGGAACACAGATACGCAGTATTTT. Protein product: CASSLAIAGNTDTQYF.

This clonotype was detected ten times or more. The gene calls are TRBV6-2 or TRBV6-3 and TRBJ1-5; TRBD1 is a possible D gene (5 bases). The CDR3 totals 13 residues. Looked up from germline, CDR1 is MNHEY and CDR2 is SVGEGT. Trimming took off 9 bases at V and 3 bases at J, with 12 bases between the two ends. As DNA, the CDR3 is TGTGCCAGTATCCGGGACCACAATCAGCCCCAGCATTTT. Its translation: CASIRDHNQPQHF.

This clonotype was seen once. CDR3 protein: CASIRRKGVDFEQYF. The DNA of the CDR3 is TGTGCCAGCATCCGCAGGAAGGGGGTCGATTTCGAGCAGTACTTC. The chain employs TRBV11-1 and TRBJ2-7; maybe TRBD1 (6 bases). The CDR3 loop spans 15 amino acids. The V end lost 7 bases, the J end lost 6 bases, and 22 bases lay between the germline ends. In germline, CDR1 is SGHAT, CDR2 FQDESV (reference sequence).

This clonotype was observed many times. The genes are TRBV24-1 and TRBJ2-5, with 7 bases fitting TRBD2. V was pared by 9 bases and J by 5 bases, with 11 bases of the junction left unmatched. Looked up from germline, CDR1 is KGHDR and CDR2 is SFDVKD. This CDR3 has 14 residues. In nucleotides, the CDR3 is TGTGCCACCTCCTTGGGAGGGCCGAGGGAGACCCAGTACTTC. Protein sequence: CATSLGGPRETQYF.

The sample holds many counts of this clonotype. The chain combines TRBV5-1 with TRBJ1-1; TRBD1 is a possible D gene (5 bases). V lost 0 bases to trimming and J lost 2 bases, with 11 bases between them. Germline CDR1 SGHRS, CDR2 YFSETQ. The CDR3 totals 15 residues. CDR3 sequence (DNA): TGCGCCAGCAGCTTGGAGGGGACGGTAAACACTGAAGCTTTCTTT. It specifies CASSLEGTVNTEAFF.

This clonotype was found many times. CDR3 in DNA: TGTGCCAGCAGCCAAGATGGCAGGGGTAATTCACCCCTCCACTTT. Protein product: CASSQDGRGNSPLHF. The J gene is TRBJ1-6, the V gene TRBV14, with a possible D match to TRBD1 (6 bases). This CDR3 spans 15 amino acids. V shed 0 bases and J shed 6 bases, with 9 bases lying between them. Germline V gene lookup returns CDR1 SGHDN and CDR2 FVKESK.

This clonotype occurred a few times. The genes are TRBV6-5 and TRBJ2-3, with D perhaps being TRBD1 or TRBD2 (5 bases each). V lost 5 bases and J 8 bases, leaving 20 bases between the germline ends. Germline V gene data show CDR1 as MNHEY and CDR2 as SVGAGI. CDR3 length equals 15 residues. CDR3 coding DNA: TGTGCCAGCAGTCCCCTAGAGGCGTGGGACGTTACGCAGTATTTT. Translating gives CASSPLEAWDVTQYF.

This clonotype was counted many times. V and J are TRBV18 and TRBJ1-5; maybe TRBD1 (6 bases). V lost 2 bases and J 7 bases, leaving 15 bases between the germline ends. Germline V gene sequence: CDR1 KGHSH, CDR2 LQKENI. This CDR3 region has 15 residues. As DNA, the CDR3 is TGTGCCAGCTCACCAGTTCAGGGGTTGGGACAGCCCCAGCATTTT. Translating it yields CASSPVQGLGQPQHF.

This clonotype has a count of ten or more. The chain is built from TRBV24-1 and TRBJ2-2; D perhaps matches TRBD1 (6 bases). Germline V gene lookup returns CDR1 KGHDR and CDR2 SFDVKD. The germline V and J ends were trimmed by 8 bases and 0 bases, with 9 bases remaining between them. This CDR3 has 14 residues. The DNA of the CDR3 is TGTGCCACCAAATCAGGGGCGAACACCGGGGAGCTGTTTTTT. Translating gives CATKSGANTGELFF.

This clonotype was found many times. This chain joins TRBV9 and TRBJ2-2, with 9 bases fitting TRBD1. The CDR3 has 16 amino acids. Trimming took 1 base from V and 2 from J; bases not matched to a gene: 3. Germline CDR1 SGDLS, CDR2 YYNGEE. DNA for the CDR3: TGTGCCAGCAGCGTATGGACAGGGGCCAACACCGGGGAGCTGTTTTTT. Encoded protein: CASSVWTGANTGELFF.

This clonotype was counted many times. The genes are TRBV20-1 and TRBJ1-2, with 11 bases that match TRBD1. Germline trimming cut 0 bases from V and 2 bases from J; bases unmatched to any gene: 2. Germline V gene data show CDR1 as DFQATT and CDR2 as SNEGSKA (reference sequence). This CDR3 is built from 15 residues. CDR3: CSARDRDRGNYGYTF. DNA for the CDR3: TGCAGTGCTAGAGACCGGGACAGGGGGAACTATGGCTACACCTTC.

This clonotype has ten or more counts. The chain employs TRBV5-5 and TRBJ1-2; D is uncertain. V dropped 0 bases and J dropped 0 bases, with 6 bases sitting between them. CDR3 length: 14 residues. Germline-derived CDR1 and CDR2 are SGHKS and YYEKEE (reference sequence). CDR3 in amino acids: CASSLANSNYGYTF. CDR3 sequence (DNA): TGTGCCAGCAGCTTGGCCAACTCTAACTATGGCTACACCTTC.

This clonotype was counted ten times or more. V gene TRBV18 combines with J gene TRBJ2-1, with TRBD2 matching 14 bases. CDR1 and CDR2 (germline): KGHSH, LQKENI. The CDR3 runs 15 residues. V was pared by 3 bases and J by 8 bases, with 3 bases of the junction left unmatched. The CDR3 DNA reads TGTGCCAGCTCACCGGGACTAGCGGGGGAGCATGAGCAGTTCTTC. This translates into CASSPGLAGEHEQFF.